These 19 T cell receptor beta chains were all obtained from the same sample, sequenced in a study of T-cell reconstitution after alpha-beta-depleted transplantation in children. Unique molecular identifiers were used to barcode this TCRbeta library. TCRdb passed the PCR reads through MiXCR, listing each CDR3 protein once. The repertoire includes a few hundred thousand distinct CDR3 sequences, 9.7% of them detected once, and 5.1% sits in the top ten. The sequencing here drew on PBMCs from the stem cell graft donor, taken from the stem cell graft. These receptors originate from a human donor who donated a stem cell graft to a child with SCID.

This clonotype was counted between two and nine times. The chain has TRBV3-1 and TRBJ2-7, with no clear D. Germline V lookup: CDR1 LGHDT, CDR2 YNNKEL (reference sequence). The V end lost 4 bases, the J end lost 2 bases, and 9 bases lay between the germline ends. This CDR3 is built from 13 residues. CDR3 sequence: CASSRAVAYEQYF. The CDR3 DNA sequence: TGTGCCAGCAGCCGGGCCGTGGCCTACGAGCAGTACTTC.

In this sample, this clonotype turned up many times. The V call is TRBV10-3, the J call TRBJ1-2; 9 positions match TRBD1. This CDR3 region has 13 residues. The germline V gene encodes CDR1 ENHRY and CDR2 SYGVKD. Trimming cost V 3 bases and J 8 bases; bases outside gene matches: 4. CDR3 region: CAISEQGAEGYTF. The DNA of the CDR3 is TGTGCCATCAGTGAACAGGGGGCAGAAGGCTACACCTTC.

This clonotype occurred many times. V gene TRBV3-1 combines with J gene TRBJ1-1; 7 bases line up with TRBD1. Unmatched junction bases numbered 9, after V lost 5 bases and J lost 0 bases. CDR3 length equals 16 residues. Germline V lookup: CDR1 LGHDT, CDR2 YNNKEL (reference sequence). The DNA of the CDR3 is TGTGCCAGCAGCTCTGGACAGGCACCCCTGAACACTGAAGCTTTCTTT. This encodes CASSSGQAPLNTEAFF.

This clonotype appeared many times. The CDR3 here is CSARIQRPGGTYNSPLHF. CDR3 sequence (DNA): TGCAGTGCTAGAATTCAAAGACCCGGGGGAACCTATAATTCACCCCTCCACTTT. This chain joins TRBV20-1 and TRBJ1-6; a possible D gene is TRBD1 (5 bases). From germline, CDR1 is DFQATT and CDR2 SNEGSKA (reference sequence). V was shortened by 2 bases and J by 2 bases, with 19 bases between the two germline ends. This CDR3 is 18 amino acids long.

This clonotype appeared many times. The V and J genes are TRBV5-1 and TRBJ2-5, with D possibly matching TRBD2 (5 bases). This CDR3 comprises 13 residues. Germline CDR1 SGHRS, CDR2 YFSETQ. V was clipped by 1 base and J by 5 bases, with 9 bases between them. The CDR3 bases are TGCGCCAGCAGCTTGTACGGGATTGAGACCCAGTACTTC. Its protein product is CASSLYGIETQYF.

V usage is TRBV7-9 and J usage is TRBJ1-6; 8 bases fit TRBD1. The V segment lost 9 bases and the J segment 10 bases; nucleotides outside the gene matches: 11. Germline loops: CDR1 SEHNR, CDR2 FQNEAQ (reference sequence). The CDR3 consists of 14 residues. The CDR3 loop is CASEPSGQGSPLHF. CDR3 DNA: TGTGCCAGTGAACCATCCGGACAGGGCTCACCCCTCCACTTT.

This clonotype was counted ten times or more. CDR3 sequence: CASSLGGGGTGELFF. CDR3 nucleotides: TGCGCCAGCAGCTTGGGAGGAGGAGGCACCGGGGAGCTGTTTTTT. The gene calls are TRBV5-1 and TRBJ2-2; tentative D call: TRBD2 (5 bases). Germline V gives CDR1 SGHRS, CDR2 YFSETQ. CDR3 length: 15 amino acids. The germline V and J ends were trimmed by 0 bases and 4 bases, with 10 bases remaining between them.

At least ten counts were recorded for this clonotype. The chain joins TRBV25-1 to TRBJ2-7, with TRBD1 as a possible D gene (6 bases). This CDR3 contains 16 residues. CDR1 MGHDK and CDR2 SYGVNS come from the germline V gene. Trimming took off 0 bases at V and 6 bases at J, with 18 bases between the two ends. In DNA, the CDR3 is TGTGCCAGCAGTGAATATTGGGCGACAGGTCGGTTCGAGCAGTACTTC. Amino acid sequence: CASSEYWATGRFEQYF.

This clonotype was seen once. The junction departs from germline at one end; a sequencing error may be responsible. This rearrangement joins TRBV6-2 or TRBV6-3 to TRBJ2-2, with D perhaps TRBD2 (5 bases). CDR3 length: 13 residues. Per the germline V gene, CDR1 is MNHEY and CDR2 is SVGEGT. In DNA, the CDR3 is TGTGCCAACAGTGTGGGGTACACCGGGGTGCTGTTTTTT. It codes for CANSVGYTGVLFF.

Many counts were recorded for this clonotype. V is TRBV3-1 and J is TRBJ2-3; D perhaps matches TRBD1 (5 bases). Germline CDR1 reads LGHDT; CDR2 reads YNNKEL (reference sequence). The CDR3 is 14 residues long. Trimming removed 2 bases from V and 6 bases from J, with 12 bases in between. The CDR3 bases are TGTGCCAGCAGCCAAAGGGGCCTAGAGGATACGCAGTATTTT. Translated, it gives CASSQRGLEDTQYF.

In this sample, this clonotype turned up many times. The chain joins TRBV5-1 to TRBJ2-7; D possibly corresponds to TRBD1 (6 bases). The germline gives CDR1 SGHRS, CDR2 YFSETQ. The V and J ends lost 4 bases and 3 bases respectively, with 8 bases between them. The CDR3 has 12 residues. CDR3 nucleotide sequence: TGCGCCAGCAGCATAGGGGGCTACGAGCAGTACTTC. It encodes CASSIGGYEQYF.

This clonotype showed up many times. CDR3 sequence reads: CASSLFLGQQPQHF. The CDR3 bases are TGCGCCAGCAGCCTTTTTCTCGGACAGCAGCCCCAGCATTTT. This sequence joins TRBV5-1 and TRBJ1-5; maybe TRBD1 (6 bases). V dropped 4 bases and J dropped 7 bases, with 15 bases sitting between them. This CDR3 is 14 amino acids long. The V gene's germline CDR1 is SGHRS and CDR2 YFSETQ. Full variable domain (missing parts from reference TRBV5-1 and TRBJ1-5): KAGVTQTPRYLIKTRGQQVTLSCSPISGHRSVSWYQQTPGQGLQFLFEYFSETQRNKGNFPGRFSGRQFSNSRSEMNVSTLELGDSALYLCASSLFLGQQPQHFGDGTRLSIL.

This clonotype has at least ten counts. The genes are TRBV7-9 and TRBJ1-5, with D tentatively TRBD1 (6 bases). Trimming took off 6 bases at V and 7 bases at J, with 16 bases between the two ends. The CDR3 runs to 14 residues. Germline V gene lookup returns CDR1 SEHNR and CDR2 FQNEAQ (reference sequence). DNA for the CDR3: TGTGCCAGCAGTACCTCAGGGGAAGGGCAGCCCCAGCATTTT. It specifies CASSTSGEGQPQHF.

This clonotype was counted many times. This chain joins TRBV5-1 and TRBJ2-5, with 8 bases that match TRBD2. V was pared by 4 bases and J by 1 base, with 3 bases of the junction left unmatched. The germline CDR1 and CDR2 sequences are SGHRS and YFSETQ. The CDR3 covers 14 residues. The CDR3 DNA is TGCGCCAGCAGCCCCGGGGGGGCCCAAGAGACCCAGTACTTC. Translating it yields CASSPGGAQETQYF.

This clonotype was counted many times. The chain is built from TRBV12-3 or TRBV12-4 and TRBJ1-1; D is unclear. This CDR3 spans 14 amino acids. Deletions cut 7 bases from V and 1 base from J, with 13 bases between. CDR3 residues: CASTPSGSNTEAFF. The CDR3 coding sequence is TGTGCCAGCACCCCCAGCGGTTCGAACACTGAAGCTTTCTTT.

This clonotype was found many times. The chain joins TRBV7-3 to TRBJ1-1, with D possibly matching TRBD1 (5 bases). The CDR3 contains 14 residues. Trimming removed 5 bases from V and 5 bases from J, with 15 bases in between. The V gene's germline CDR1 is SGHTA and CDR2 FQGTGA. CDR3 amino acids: CASSMGDVTTEAFF. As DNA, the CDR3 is TGTGCCAGCAGCATGGGGGACGTAACAACTGAAGCTTTCTTT. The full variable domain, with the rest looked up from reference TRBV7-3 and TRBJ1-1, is GAGVSQTPSNKVTEKGKYVELRCDPISGHTALYWYRQSLGQGPEFLIYFQGTGAADDSGLPNDRFFAVRPEGSVSTLKIQRTERGDSAVYLCASSMGDVTTEAFFGQGTRLTVV.

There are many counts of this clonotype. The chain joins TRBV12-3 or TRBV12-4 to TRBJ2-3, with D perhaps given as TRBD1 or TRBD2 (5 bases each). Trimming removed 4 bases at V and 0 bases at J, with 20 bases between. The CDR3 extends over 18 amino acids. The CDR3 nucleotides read TGTGCCAGCAGTTCTACAACCCGGGGCCTAAGAAGCACAGATACGCAGTATTTT. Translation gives CASSSTTRGLRSTDTQYF.

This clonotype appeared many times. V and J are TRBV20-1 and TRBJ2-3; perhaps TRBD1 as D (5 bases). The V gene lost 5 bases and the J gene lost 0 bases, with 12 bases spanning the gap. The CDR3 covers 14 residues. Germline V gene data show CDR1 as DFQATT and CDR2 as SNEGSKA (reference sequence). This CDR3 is CSAHQGVSTDTQYF. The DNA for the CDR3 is TGCAGTGCTCATCAGGGCGTGAGCACAGATACGCAGTATTTT.

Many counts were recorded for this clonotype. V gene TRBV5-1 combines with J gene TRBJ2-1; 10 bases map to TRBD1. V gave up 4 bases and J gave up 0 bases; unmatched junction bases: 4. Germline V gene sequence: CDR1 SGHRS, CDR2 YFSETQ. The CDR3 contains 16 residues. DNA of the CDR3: TGCGCCAGCAGCACAGGACAGGGGGACTCCTACAATGAGCAGTTCTTC. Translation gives CASSTGQGDSYNEQFF.